Listed below are T cell receptor beta chains from one sample, sequenced in a study of human T cells and chemical hapten exposure. MiXCR was run by TCRdb on the RACE reads, yielding one entry per CDR3 protein. The sample lists roughly 120,000 distinct CDR3 sequences, around 13% occurring once. The material was whole blood, obtained in connection with sensitization to the hapten diphenylcyclopropenone (DPC). All receptors come from a man younger than 35 with alopecia areata. Some clones in this sample may be carry-over from other donors' samples. Both conserved end residues are part of each CDR3. The D gene is left open where the match is weak. The size of a clone is reported for some rows only, either as once, few or many, or as a class for expanded clones.

J | size | D | V | DNA | CDR3
TRBJ2-3 | - | - | TRBV9 | TGTGCCAGCAGCGTAAGTACGGCTAGCACAGATACGCAGTATTTT | CASSVSTASTDTQYF
TRBJ1-6 | few | - | TRBV4-3 | TGCGCCAGCAGCCAAGACCGGGGAGCCGGTTCACCCCTCCACTTT | CASSQDRGAGSPLHF
TRBJ1-5 | few | - | TRBV7-6 | TGTGCCAGCAGCTCCGACCCGGAGAGCAATCAGCCCCAGCATTTT | CASSSDPESNQPQHF
TRBJ1-1 | many | - | TRBV7-6 | TGTGCCAGCAGCCGGACATCGAACACTGAAGCTTTCTTT | CASSRTSNTEAFF
TRBJ2-2 | - | - | TRBV28 | TGTGCCAGCAGCGCCACAGTGATGAACACCGGGGAGCTGTTTTTT | CASSATVMNTGELFF
TRBJ1-1 | many | - | TRBV29-1 | TGCAGCGTGGCCCCAGGGACTGAAGCTTTCTTT | CSVAPGTEAFF
TRBJ2-3 | few | TRBD2 | TRBV7-2 | TGTGCCAGCAGCTTAGAGACGGGGGGGCCTCAGAATACGCAGTATTTT | CASSLETGGPQNTQYF
TRBJ1-5 | many | - | TRBV12-3/TRBV12-4 | TGTGCCAGCAGTATACCAGGGGACGCCGGTGAACAGCCCCAGCATTTT | CASSIPGDAGEQPQHF
TRBJ2-7 | few | TRBD1 | TRBV6-6 | TGTGCCAGCAGCTCCTCCAGGGACAGGACCCACGAGCAGTACTTC | CASSSSRDRTHEQYF
TRBJ1-1 | - | - | TRBV20-1 | TGCAGTGCTAGTCGCCGGGACCGCCGTACCACTGAAGCTTTCTTT | CSASRRDRRTTEAFF
TRBJ2-1 | few | TRBD2 | TRBV27 | TGTGCCAGCAGTTTTTCGACTAGCCGGAGCTCCTACAATGAGCAGTTCTTC | CASSFSTSRSSYNEQFF
TRBJ2-4 | - | - | TRBV6-5 | TGTGCCAGCAGGCGACTAGCCAAAAACATTCAGTACTTC | CASRRLAKNIQYF
TRBJ2-5 | - | - | TRBV11-2 | TGTGCCAGCAGCTTTAAGTACCAAGAGACCCAGTACTTC | CASSFKYQETQYF
TRBJ2-3 | few | - | TRBV5-4 | TGTGCCAGCAGCTTGGAGTTCACAGATACGCAGTATTTT | CASSLEFTDTQYF
TRBJ2-7 | - | - | TRBV19 | TGTGCCAGTAGTCCCGCCCACTACGAGCAGTACTTC | CASSPAHYEQYF
TRBJ2-2 | - | - | TRBV5-4 | TGTGCCAGCAGCTCCAACCTTGATAACACCGGGGAGCTGTTTTTT | CASSSNLDNTGELFF
TRBJ1-1 | many | - | TRBV18 | TGTGCCAGCTCACCACAGGGGACGTCTGAAGCTTTCTTT | CASSPQGTSEAFF
TRBJ1-6 | - | - | TRBV7-3 | TGTGCCAGCAGCTTAATGTCGGGTACTCCCCTCCACTTT | CASSLMSGTPLHF
TRBJ2-1 | many | TRBD1 | TRBV28 | TGTGCCAGCAGTTTCGCTGGACAGGGACTGGATGAGCAGTTCTTC | CASSFAGQGLDEQFF
TRBJ1-1 | many | - | TRBV7-9 | TGTGCCAGCCGTTCTGCGGGCACTGAAGCTTTCTTT | CASRSAGTEAFF
TRBJ2-6 | many | - | TRBV28 | TGTGCCAGCAGTCCTCATAGGGGGACTTCTGGGGCCAACGTCCTGACTTTC | CASSPHRGTSGANVLTF
TRBJ2-1 | many | - | TRBV29-1 | TGCAGCGCCCGTAGCCCCCGCGGAAGCTCCTACAATGAGCAGTTCTTC | CSARSPRGSSYNEQFF